The T cell receptor (beta chain) under discussion was sequenced for a study of blood T cell repertoires in COVID-19. About the research overall: The origin of the acute and convalescent COVID-19 samples was the United States, Italy and Spain. PBMCs, B-cell-depleted T cells, or T cells provided the cDNA or gDNA that made up the material.

CDR1 DFQATT and CDR2 SNEGSKA come from the germline V gene (reference sequence). CDR3 length: 14 amino acids. Unmatched junction bases numbered 9, after V lost 3 bases and J lost 7 bases. In the original analysis: Nucleated cell number was recorded as an estimate derived from reference gene primer amplification. The protocol was immunoSEQ multiplex PCR, while the TCRdb copy is restricted to in-frame clones and leaves out a portion. Clone size and the V and J calls come from that table; the DNA yielded D and trimming. In the table there are about 230,000 clones, 80% to 90% of which are singletons. Sequences were obtained from peripheral blood. This rearrangement joins TRBV20-1 to TRBJ1-5, with 7 bases identical to TRBD1. The TCR comes from a middle-aged man who had recovered from COVID-19. The CDR3 spells CSASPQGSNQPQHF. For the CDR3, the DNA is TGCAGTGCTAGTCCACAGGGGTCCAACCAGCCCCAGCATTTT.